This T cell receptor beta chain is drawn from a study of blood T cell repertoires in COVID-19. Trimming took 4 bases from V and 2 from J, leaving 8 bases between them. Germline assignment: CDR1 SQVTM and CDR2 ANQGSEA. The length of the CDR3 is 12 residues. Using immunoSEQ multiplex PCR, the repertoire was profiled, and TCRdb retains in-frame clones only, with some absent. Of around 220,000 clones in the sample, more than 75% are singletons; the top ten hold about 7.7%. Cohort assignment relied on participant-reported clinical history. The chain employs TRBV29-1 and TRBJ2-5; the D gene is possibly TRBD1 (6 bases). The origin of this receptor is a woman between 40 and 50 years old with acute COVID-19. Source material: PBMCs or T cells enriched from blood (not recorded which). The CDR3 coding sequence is TGCAGCGTTGGGGGGCGACAAGAGACCCAGTACTTC. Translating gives CSVGGRQETQYF.